This TCR beta chain was sequenced during a study of OX40 agonist ivuxolimab in advanced cancers. Study-wide context: The costimulatory receptor OX40 (CD134) was targeted by ivuxolimab, a fully human IgG2 agonistic monoclonal antibody. Of the roughly 50 dose-escalation patients, hepatocellular carcinoma was present in about 20, melanoma in some 15, renal cell carcinoma in 9 and head and neck cancer in 9. Intravenous ivuxolimab was administered to patients every 2 weeks at six dose levels: 0.01, 0.1, 0.3, 1.5, 3 and 10 mg/kg. Peripheral TCRbeta sequencing was intended to test whether TCR sequence diversity was altered and clonal T-cell expansion was caused by ivuxolimab. Patients were allowed to have had prior anti-PD-1, anti-PD-L1 or anti-CTLA-4 therapy, and 30% to 40% of the dose-escalation patients had previously received checkpoint inhibitors. Partial responses occurred in three dose-escalation patients, of whom one had hepatocellular carcinoma and two had cutaneous melanoma. The paper covers the monotherapy dose-escalation part of the phase I ivuxolimab trial, which included N ≈ 50 patients. The dose-escalation cohort was 82.7% male with a mean age of around 62 years, ranging from roughly 23 to 90.

The CDR3 numbers 14 residues from cysteine through phenylalanine. The entry retains the CDR3 DNA only, 42 bases that are in frame from base 1. V is cut by 4 bases and J by 8 bases, and the space between the germline ends is 18 bases. The CDR1 and CDR2 encoded by the germline V gene are SGHRS and YFSETQ. Patients with a history of autoimmune disease or receiving systemic immunosuppression were excluded from the trial. Peripheral blood for TCR sequencing was collected from all dose cohorts at baseline, on cycle 4 day 1, and on cycle 7 day 1. The samples were taken from a phase I, first-in-human, multicenter, open-label dose-escalation trial of ivuxolimab. Adults with locally advanced or metastatic head and neck squamous cell, hepatocellular, melanoma or renal cell carcinoma were enrolled in the trial. Before TCR sequencing, CD4+ and CD8+ T cells were separately sorted from peripheral blood. Overall results and qualifications from the work: At doses from 0.1 to 3.0 mg/kg, clonal expansion was seen in both CD4+ and CD8+ blood T cells between baseline and week 6. Low levels of normalized T-cell clonal expansion were also seen in some patients who did not respond. Partial responders in the 0.1-3.0 mg/kg groups had among the lowest normalized peripheral clonal expansion, especially among CD8+ T cells. Antigen specificity was not determined for the clonally expanded peripheral T cells. After ivuxolimab, expanded clones were on average more numerous among CD8+ T cells than among CD4+ T cells.

In regard to this clone: Its antigen is unknown. Per-base qualities were not stored, and no clone one base away is much larger.

Genomic DNA was extracted from sorted cells for sequencing of the TCRbeta CDR3 region. The immunoSEQ Assay was used for sequencing of TCRbeta CDR3 regions. TCRdb's version of the immuneACCESS table is confined to in-frame rearrangements and falls short of the full clone set. An unresolved V gene accounts for under half of the shortfall where checked; the remainder is of unknown origin. This sample is represented by approximately 91,000 clones; 80% to 90% of them were singletons. The ten top clones hold roughly 1.9% of the sample. This receptor chain uses TRBV5-1 and TRBJ1-2, with TRBD1 perhaps the D gene, on 5 matching bases. The TCR was taken from an adult with an advanced solid tumor such as melanoma, head and neck, liver or kidney cancer. Source: CD4+ or CD8+ T cells sorted from blood, taken in a trial of the OX40 agonist ivuxolimab. The DNA reads as follows: TGCGCCAGCAGCGAGCGGGACCTTGCAGGCGGCTACACCTTC. This translates into CASSERDLAGGYTF. The CDR3 plus the reference TRBV5-1 and TRBJ1-2 genes for the other parts give the full variable domain: KAGVTQTPRYLIKTRGQQVTLSCSPISGHRSVSWYQQTPGQGLQFLFEYFSETQRNKGNFPGRFSGRQFSNSRSEMNVSTLELGDSALYLCASSERDLAGGYTFGSGTRLTVV.